Listed below are T cell receptor beta chains from one sample, sequenced in a study of T cell changes during pregnancy in multiple sclerosis. Some clones are missing from TCRdb's copy, which holds only in-frame ones; the method was immunoSEQ multiplex PCR. The profile shows tens of thousands of clones, about 94% of them singletons. The source material was CD8+ T cells from peripheral blood mononuclear cells, sampled in the second trimester of pregnancy. The receptors derive from a female donor with multiple sclerosis, enrolled in a pregnancy study. The CDR3 runs from the conserved cysteine through the conserved F or W. The order of the fields is J gene, clone size, V gene, D gene, CDR3 DNA, CDR3 protein. The D gene is left open where the match is weak. The size entry is marked missing in some rows and otherwise reads once, few, many or a size class.

>TRBJ2-7|.|TRBV5-8|.
TGTGCCAGCAGCTTGGAGGGGAATGACGGAACTCCCTACGAGCAGTACTTC
CASSLEGNDGTPYEQYF
>TRBJ2-7|.|TRBV18|.
TGTGCCAGCTCACCACTCTCGGACTCCTCCTACGAGCAGTACTTC
CASSPLSDSSYEQYF
>TRBJ2-1|.|TRBV7-9|.
TGTGCCAGCAGCTTCGGCAGGGGGGACAATGAGCAGTTCTTC
CASSFGRGDNEQFF
>TRBJ1-1|.|TRBV7-9|.
TGTGCCAGCAGCTTAGCTTTACAGCCTACTGAAGCTTTCTTT
CASSLALQPTEAFF
>TRBJ2-7|.|TRBV27|.
TGTGCCAGCAGTTTTTATCCAGGGTACGAGCAGTACTTC
CASSFYPGYEQYF
>TRBJ2-5|.|TRBV7-9|TRBD2
TGTGCCAGCAGCTTAACCTCTAGCGGGAGGGCTGAGGAGACCCAGTACTTC
CASSLTSSGRAEETQYF
>TRBJ2-2|.|TRBV15|.
TGTGCCACCAGCAGTCAGAACACCGGGGAGCTGTTTTTT
CATSSQNTGELFF
>TRBJ1-2|.|TRBV5-1|TRBD1
TGCGCCAGCAGCTTACAGGGGAATGGCTACACCTTC
CASSLQGNGYTF
>TRBJ1-1|.|TRBV7-8|.
TGTGCCAGCACTTCGGTAAGACAGCCGAACACTGAAGCTTTCTTT
CASTSVRQPNTEAFF
>TRBJ1-4|.|TRBV11-2|TRBD1
TGTGCCAGCGCGACAGGGGGAGATGAAAAACTGTTTTTT
CASATGGDEKLFF
>TRBJ2-1|.|TRBV11-1|.
TGTGCCAGCAGCTTTGGGACTTTCAGCTCCTACAATGAGCAGTTCTTC
CASSFGTFSSYNEQFF
>TRBJ1-1|.|TRBV11-2|TRBD1
TGTGCCAGCAGCTTAGATACAGGACAGGGGGCTCTGGGAGCTTTCTTT
CASSLDTGQGALGAFF
>TRBJ1-1|.|TRBV19|.
TGTGCCAGTAGCCCTGGGGCAGTTGAAGCTTTCTTT
CASSPGAVEAFF
>TRBJ2-7|.|TRBV2|TRBD2
TGTGCCAGCAGTGAGAGGACTAGCGGGAGTTCAGAGGGCTACGAGCAGTACTTC
CASSERTSGSSEGYEQYF
>TRBJ2-3|.|TRBV19|.
TGTGCCAGTAGAACCTATGCAGGGAGGCTAGCAGATACGCAGTATTTT
CASRTYAGRLADTQYF
>TRBJ2-2|.|TRBV27|TRBD2
TGTGCCAGCGCCCCTGGGGGGAGGGTCGGGGAGCTGTTTTTT
CASAPGGRVGELFF
>TRBJ2-1|.|TRBV27|TRBD2
TGTGCCAGCAGTTCGCTTAGCGGGAGCGAGATTGAGCAGTTCTTC
CASSSLSGSEIEQFF
>TRBJ1-1|.|TRBV28|.
TGTGCCAGCAGTGTTTCAGGTGCGTTAATGAACACTGAAGCTTTCTTT
CASSVSGALMNTEAFF
>TRBJ1-2|.|TRBV29-1|.
TGCAGCGTTGAAGATCAAGGCCGCGGGGGGTATGGCTACACCTTC
CSVEDQGRGGYGYTF
>TRBJ2-1|.|TRBV11-2|TRBD2
TGTGCCAGCAGCTCCTCTAGCGGGAGGGGACGGGAGCAGTTCTTC
CASSSSSGRGREQFF
>TRBJ1-1|.|TRBV10-2|.
TGCGCCAGCAGCGCCTCTCGGGGGATCACTGAAGCTTTCTTT
CASSASRGITEAFF
>TRBJ1-1|.|TRBV28|.
TGTGCCAGCAGTTTATCGGCGGGTAGCACTGAAGCTTTCTTT
CASSLSAGSTEAFF
>TRBJ2-5|.|TRBV13|TRBD2
TGTGCCAGCAGCTTAGTGGCTAGCGGGAGTTTTAAAGAGACCCAGTACTTC
CASSLVASGSFKETQYF
>TRBJ2-1|.|TRBV6-6|TRBD2
TGTGCCAGCAGTTACTCCTCTAGCGGGAGAGATGAGCAGTTCTTC
CASSYSSSGRDEQFF
>TRBJ1-1|.|TRBV19|.
TGTGCCAGTAGCCCACAGGCAGGCACTGAAGCTTTCTTT
CASSPQAGTEAFF
>TRBJ1-1|.|TRBV21-1|.
TGTGCCAGCAGCCGACAGGCTCAGAACACTGAAGCTTTCTTT
CASSRQAQNTEAFF
>TRBJ1-2|.|TRBV6-5|.
TGTGCCAGCAGTTACTCCGCGGATTTCTATGGCTACACCTTC
CASSYSADFYGYTF
>TRBJ1-1|.|TRBV27|TRBD1
TGTGCCAGCAGTCTTGACAGGGCCACTGAAGCTTTCTTT
CASSLDRATEAFF
>TRBJ2-3|.|TRBV7-3|.
TGTGCCAGCAGCCTGAATCTGCGGAGCACAGATACGCAGTATTTT
CASSLNLRSTDTQYF
>TRBJ2-2|.|TRBV7-9|TRBD1
TGTGCCAGCAGCTCCAGCGACAGGGGGCCTTTAACCGGGGAGCTGTTTTTT
CASSSSDRGPLTGELFF
>TRBJ2-1|.|TRBV19|TRBD2
TGTGCCAGTAGTATTTTTGAGCCGGGCTGGCTAGCGGACAACAATGAGCAGTTCTTC
CASSIFEPGWLADNNEQFF
>TRBJ1-4|.|TRBV28|TRBD1
TGTGCCAGCAGTTTGGGACAGAGGGGTGAAAAACTGTTTTTT
CASSLGQRGEKLFF
>TRBJ2-1|.|TRBV6-1|.
TGTGCCAGCAGTGACTTTCTGGCAGGGCCCTCCGTCTACGAGCAGTTCTTC
CASSDFLAGPSVYEQFF
>TRBJ2-7|.|TRBV19|TRBD1
TGTGCCAGTAGTCCCGGGACAGGGGGCGTCGAGCAGTACTTC
CASSPGTGGVEQYF
>TRBJ2-1|once|TRBV7-9|TRBD2
TGTGCCAGCAGCTTATCGGGACTAGCGGGACTGCGGGAGCAGTTCTTC
CASSLSGLAGLREQFF
>TRBJ2-7|.|TRBV19|.
TGTGCCAGTAGCATGGGACACCCAAACTACGAGCAGTACTTC
CASSMGHPNYEQYF
>TRBJ1-5|.|TRBV27|.
TGTGCCAGCAGTTTATCGGGGGGGTCTTACAATCAGCCCCAGCATTTT
CASSLSGGSYNQPQHF
>TRBJ2-1|.|TRBV9|.
TGTGCCAGCAGCACCGACCGGGTAGGCTACAATGAGCAGTTCTTC
CASSTDRVGYNEQFF
>TRBJ1-4|.|TRBV28|.
TGTGCCAGCAGTCCCAGAACTACAACTAATGAAAAACTGTTTTTT
CASSPRTTTNEKLFF
>TRBJ1-2|.|TRBV30|TRBD1
TGTGCCTGGAGTCCCGTAGAATTCTTTCTCCGGGACAGGGGGACATATGGCTACACCTTC
CAWSPVEFFLRDRGTYGYTF
>TRBJ2-7|.|TRBV15|.
TGTGCCACCAGCGGGGACACTAGCGACTACGAGCAGTACTTC
CATSGDTSDYEQYF
>TRBJ2-2|.|TRBV9|.
TGTGCCAGCAGCGTATGGACAGCCCGGGACACCGGGGAGCTGTTTTTT
CASSVWTARDTGELFF
>TRBJ2-7|.|TRBV11-2|TRBD2
TGTGCCAGCAGGCTAGCGGGAGGGCCGAGGGAGCAGTACTTC
CASRLAGGPREQYF
>TRBJ2-3|.|TRBV7-2|.
TGTGCCAGCAGCTTATATCGGAGTAGCACAGATACGCAGTATTTT
CASSLYRSSTDTQYF
>TRBJ1-2|.|TRBV4-1|TRBD1
TGCGCCAGCAGCCAAGATACAGGGGAGGACTATGGCTACACCTTC
CASSQDTGEDYGYTF
>TRBJ1-1|.|TRBV6-1|.
TGTGCCAGCAGTCCCGTTGCAGGGCCGAACACTGAAGCTTTCTTT
CASSPVAGPNTEAFF
>TRBJ2-3|.|TRBV11-3|TRBD2
TGTGCCAGCAGCCCTCGAGCGGGAGTGCTAGATACGCAGTATTTT
CASSPRAGVLDTQYF
>TRBJ1-4|.|TRBV5-1|TRBD1
TGCGCCAGCAGCGTCTCACAGGGGCTTAATGAAAAACTGTTTTTT
CASSVSQGLNEKLFF
>TRBJ2-1|once|TRBV28|TRBD2
TGTGCCAGCACCTGGGAGGGGCAAATATACAATGAGCAGTTCTTC
CASTWEGQIYNEQFF
>TRBJ1-2|.|TRBV11-2|.
TGTGCCAGCAGCTTAGAACCCCGGGTTTACTATGGCTACACCTTC
CASSLEPRVYYGYTF
>TRBJ1-1|.|TRBV9|.
TGTGCCAGCAGTAGTGGGGCCAGGGACACTGAAGCTTTCTTT
CASSSGARDTEAFF
>TRBJ2-7|.|TRBV5-4|TRBD2
TGTGCCAGCAGCCGAGGGACTACTTACGAGCAGTACTTC
CASSRGTTYEQYF
>TRBJ1-5|.|TRBV19|.
TGTGCCAGTAGTATAGGGACAGTCGGGAATCAGCCCCAGCATTTT
CASSIGTVGNQPQHF
>TRBJ2-3|.|TRBV19|.
TGTGCCAGTAGTATAATCGGGACTCCGACAGATACGCAGTATTTT
CASSIIGTPTDTQYF